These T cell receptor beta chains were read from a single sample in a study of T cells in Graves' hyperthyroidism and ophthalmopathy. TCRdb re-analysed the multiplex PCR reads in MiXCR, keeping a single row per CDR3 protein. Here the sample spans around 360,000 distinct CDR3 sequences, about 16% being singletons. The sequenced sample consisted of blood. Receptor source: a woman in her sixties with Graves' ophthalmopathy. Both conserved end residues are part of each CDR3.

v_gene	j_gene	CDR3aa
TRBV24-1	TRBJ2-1	CATSDLDPGGRAMNEQFF
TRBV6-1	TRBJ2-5	CATLLHGGAQETQYF
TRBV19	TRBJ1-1	CASNDRDRGKTEAFF
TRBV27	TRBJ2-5	CASREGGADQETQYF
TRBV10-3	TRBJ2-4	CAISEQGLAKNIQYF
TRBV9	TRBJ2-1	CASSENPGLAGEGEQFF
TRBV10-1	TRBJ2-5	CASPRDRRPQETQYF
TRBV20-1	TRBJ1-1	CSARARSPVNTEAFF
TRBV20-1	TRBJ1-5	CSASQTPTSNQPQHF
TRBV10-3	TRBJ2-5	CAISRTSGRVETQYF
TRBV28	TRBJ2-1	CASSASGLSHNEQFF
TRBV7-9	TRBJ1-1	CASSRNRGSTEAFF